Only a few counts were recorded for the clone carrying this T cell receptor beta chain. Its antigen is not identified. The data belong to a study of cytomegalovirus exposure and HLA in healthy donors. The PCR contained 60 Vbeta and 13 Jbeta primers. Data came from immunoSEQ multiplex PCR; TCRdb stores just in-frame clones and leaves some out. The sample lists 100,000 to 150,000 clones; 75% to 85% were seen once. The study's findings and limits: Reported performance of the classifier showed diagnosis of cytomegalovirus status with high specificity and sensitivity. Analyzed later, most CMV-associated TCR beta chains appeared HLA-restricted.

The ends were cut back, 0 bases at V and 3 bases at J, with 8 bases in the middle. The germline V gene encodes CDR1 SGHDN and CDR2 FVKESK. This CDR3 contains 14 residues. This receptor was obtained from a woman aged 40 to 49 in good health and CMV-seronegative. This chain joins TRBV14 and TRBJ1-1, with D unclear. Sequencing was done on a sample of PBMCs. CDR3 nucleotide sequence: TGTGCCAGCAGCCAAGAGGATCAGGACACTGAAGCTTTCTTT. Its translation is CASSQEDQDTEAFF.